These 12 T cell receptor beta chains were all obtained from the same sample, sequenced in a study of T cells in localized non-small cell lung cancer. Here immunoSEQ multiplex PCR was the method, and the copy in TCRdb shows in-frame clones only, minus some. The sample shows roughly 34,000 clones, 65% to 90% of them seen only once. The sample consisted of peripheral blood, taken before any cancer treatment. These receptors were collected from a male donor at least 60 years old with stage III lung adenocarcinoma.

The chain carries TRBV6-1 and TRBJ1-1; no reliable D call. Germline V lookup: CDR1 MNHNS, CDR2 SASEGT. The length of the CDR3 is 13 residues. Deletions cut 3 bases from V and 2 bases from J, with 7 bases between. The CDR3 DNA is TGTGCCAGCAGTGAGGACTTAAACACTGAAGCTTTCTTT. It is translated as CASSEDLNTEAFF.

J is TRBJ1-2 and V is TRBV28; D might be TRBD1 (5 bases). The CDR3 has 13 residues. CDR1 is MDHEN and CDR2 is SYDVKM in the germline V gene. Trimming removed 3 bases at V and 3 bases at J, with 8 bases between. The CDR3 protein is CASSFPQDYGYTF. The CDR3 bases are TGTGCCAGCAGTTTCCCACAGGACTATGGCTACACCTTC.

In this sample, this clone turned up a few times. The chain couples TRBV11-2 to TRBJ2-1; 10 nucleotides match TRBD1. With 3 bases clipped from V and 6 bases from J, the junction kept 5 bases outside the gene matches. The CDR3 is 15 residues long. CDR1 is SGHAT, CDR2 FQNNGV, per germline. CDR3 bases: TGTGCCAGCAGCTTCGGGACAGGGGCAACCAATGAGCAGTTCTTC. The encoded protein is CASSFGTGATNEQFF.

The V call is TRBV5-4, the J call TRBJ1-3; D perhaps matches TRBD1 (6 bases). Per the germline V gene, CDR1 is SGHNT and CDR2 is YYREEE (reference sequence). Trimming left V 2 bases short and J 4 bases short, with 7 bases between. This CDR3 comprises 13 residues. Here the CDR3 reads CASSLQGGNTIYF. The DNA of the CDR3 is TGTGCCAGCAGCTTACAGGGAGGAAACACCATATATTTT.

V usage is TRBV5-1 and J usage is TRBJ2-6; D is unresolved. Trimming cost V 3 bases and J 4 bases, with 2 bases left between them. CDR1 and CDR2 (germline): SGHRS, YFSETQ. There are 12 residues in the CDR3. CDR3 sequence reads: CASSSGANVLTF. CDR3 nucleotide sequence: TGCGCCAGCAGCTCCGGGGCCAACGTCCTGACTTTC.

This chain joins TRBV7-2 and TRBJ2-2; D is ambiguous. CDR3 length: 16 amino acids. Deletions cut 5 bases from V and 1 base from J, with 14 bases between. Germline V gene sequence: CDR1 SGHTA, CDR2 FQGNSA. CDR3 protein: CASSHLLTQNTGELFF. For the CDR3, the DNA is TGTGCCAGCAGCCACCTATTAACTCAGAACACCGGGGAGCTGTTTTTT.

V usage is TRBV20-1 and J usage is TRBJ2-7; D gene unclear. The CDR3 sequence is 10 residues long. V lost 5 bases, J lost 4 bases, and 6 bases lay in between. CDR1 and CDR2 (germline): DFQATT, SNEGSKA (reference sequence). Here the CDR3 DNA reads TGCAGTGCTGCCAATTACGAGCAGTACTTC. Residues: CSAANYEQYF.

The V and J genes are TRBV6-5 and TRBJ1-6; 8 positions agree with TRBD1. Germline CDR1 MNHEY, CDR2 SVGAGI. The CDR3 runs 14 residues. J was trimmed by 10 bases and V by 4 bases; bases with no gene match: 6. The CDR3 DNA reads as TGTGCCAGCAGTTTCCGGGACAGGCCCTCACCCCTCCACTTT. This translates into CASSFRDRPSPLHF.

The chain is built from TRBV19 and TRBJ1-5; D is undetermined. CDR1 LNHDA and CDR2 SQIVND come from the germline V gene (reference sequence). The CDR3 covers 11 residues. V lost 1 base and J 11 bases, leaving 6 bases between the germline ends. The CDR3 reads CASSIGPTQHF. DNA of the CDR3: TGTGCCAGTAGTATAGGGCCCACCCAGCATTTT.

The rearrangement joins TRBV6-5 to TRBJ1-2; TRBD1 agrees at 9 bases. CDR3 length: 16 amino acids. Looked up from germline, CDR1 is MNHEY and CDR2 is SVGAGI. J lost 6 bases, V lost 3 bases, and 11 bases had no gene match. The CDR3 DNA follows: TGTGCCAGCAGTTATTCCTCCCGGGACAGGGTAAATGGCTACACCTTC. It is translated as CASSYSSRDRVNGYTF.

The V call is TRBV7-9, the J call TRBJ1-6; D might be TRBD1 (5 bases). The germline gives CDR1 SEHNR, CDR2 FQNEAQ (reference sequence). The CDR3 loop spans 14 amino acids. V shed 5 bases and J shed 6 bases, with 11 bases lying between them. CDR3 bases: TGTGCCAGCAGCAACGGGGGTTTTAATTCACCCCTCCACTTT. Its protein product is CASSNGGFNSPLHF. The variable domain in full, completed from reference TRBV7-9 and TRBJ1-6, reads DTGVSQNPRHKITKRGQNVTFRCDPISEHNRLYWYRQTLGQGPEFLTYFQNEAQLEKSRLLSDRFSAERPKGSFSTLEIQRTEQGDSAMYLCASSNGGFNSPLHFGNGTRLTVT.

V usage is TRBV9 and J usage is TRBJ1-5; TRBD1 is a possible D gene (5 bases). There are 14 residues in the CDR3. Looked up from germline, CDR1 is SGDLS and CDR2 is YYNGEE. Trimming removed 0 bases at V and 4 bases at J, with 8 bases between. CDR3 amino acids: CASSVGGQNQPQHF. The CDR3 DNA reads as TGTGCCAGCAGCGTAGGGGGCCAAAATCAGCCCCAGCATTTT.